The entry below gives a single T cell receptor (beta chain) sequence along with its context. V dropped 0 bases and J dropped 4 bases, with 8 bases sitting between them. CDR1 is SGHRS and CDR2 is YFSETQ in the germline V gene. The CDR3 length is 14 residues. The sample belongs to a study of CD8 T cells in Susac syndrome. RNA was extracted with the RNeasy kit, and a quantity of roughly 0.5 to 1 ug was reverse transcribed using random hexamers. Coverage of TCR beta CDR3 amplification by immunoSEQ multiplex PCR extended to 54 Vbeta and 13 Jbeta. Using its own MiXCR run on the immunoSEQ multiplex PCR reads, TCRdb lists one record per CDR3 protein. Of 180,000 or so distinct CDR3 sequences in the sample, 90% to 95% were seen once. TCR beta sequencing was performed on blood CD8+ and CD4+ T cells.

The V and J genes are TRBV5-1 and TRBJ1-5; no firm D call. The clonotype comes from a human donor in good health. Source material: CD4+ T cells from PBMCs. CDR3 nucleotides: TGCGCCAGCAGCTTGGAAGGTTTTAATCAGCCCCAGCATTTT. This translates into CASSLEGFNQPQHF.